Included here is one TCR beta chain sequence, with context. Its antigen is as yet unknown. This record comes from a study of T cell responses to AZD1222 COVID-19 vaccine. The study's findings and limits: Spike-specific TCR breadth rose after two AZD1222 doses, and depth rose as well. Across the whole spike, CD4 TCRs peaked at regions 160-218 and 743-854. Seropositive at baseline were only six AZD1222 recipients.

Whether given at about 4 or about 12 weeks, second doses were pooled. The repertoire was sequenced with immunoSEQ multiplex PCR; TCRdb's copy has only in-frame clones and lacks some. The table includes around 150,000 clones, 85% to 95% detected once. Germline lookup yields CDR1 MGHRA and CDR2 YSYEKL. Trimming took 3 bases from V and 1 from J; bases not matched to a gene: 11. The CDR3 consists of 18 residues. The sample here was peripheral blood, taken 28 days after the second AZD1222 dose. The sequence was obtained from an adult who received the AZD1222 COVID-19 vaccine. The V gene is TRBV4-1, the J gene TRBJ2-2, with 7 bases lining up with TRBD2. This chain's CDR3 is CASSHTGGSDKNTGELFF. The CDR3 DNA reads TGCGCCAGCAGCCACACTGGCGGGAGCGACAAGAACACCGGGGAGCTGTTTTTT.